Sequencing of this TCR beta chain was carried out in a study of shared clonotypes between healthy human individuals. Only a few counts were recorded for this clone. Other DNA sequences in the sample encode the same CDR3. Original processing notes: From ImmunoSEQ came sequences covering only the junction and carrying no quality scores, so filtering differed. Only in-frame clones appear in the TCRdb table, and some are missing; sequencing was by immunoSEQ multiplex PCR. V, J and clone size are taken as reported in that table, and D and trimming were inferred from the DNA itself. This sample has roughly 2,300,000 clones, with around 90% found just once. Sample: naive CD4+ T cells from PBMCs. Noted subset: CD45RA+ positively selected. The sequence was collected from a man younger than 30 in good health. Some clones in this sample may be carry-over from other donors' samples.

CDR3 in DNA: TGTGCCAGCAGCCGGGGACAGCAAGAGACCCAGTACTTC. Amino acids: CASSRGQQETQYF. The V and J genes are TRBV7-3 and TRBJ2-5; 7 nucleotides agree with TRBD1. The germline gives CDR1 SGHTA, CDR2 FQGTGA. V lost 5 bases to trimming and J lost 2 bases; unmatched junction nucleotides: 2. This CDR3 is 13 amino acids long.